The present entry profiles one T cell receptor beta chain with its context. The entry originates in a study of blood T cell repertoires in COVID-19. Some clones are missing from TCRdb's copy, which holds only in-frame ones; the method was immunoSEQ multiplex PCR. The table lists 70,000 to 90,000 clones, roughly 85% of them singletons. The sequencing input was peripheral blood. This TCR derives from a woman older than 75 with acute or convalescent COVID-19.

The CDR3 coding sequence is TGTGCCACGACGCGTACCGCGGGAGGGAGCACAGATACGCAGTATTTT. This sequence encodes CATTRTAGGSTDTQYF. The V call is TRBV27, the J call TRBJ2-3; 9 bases agree with TRBD2. The length of the CDR3 is 16 residues. Looked up from germline, CDR1 is MNHEY and CDR2 is SMNVEV (reference sequence). J was trimmed by 0 bases and V by 10 bases; bases with no gene match: 11.